The T cell receptor beta chain described here comes from a study of T-cell memory formation after mild COVID-19. The germline gives CDR1 SGHRS, CDR2 YFSETQ. With V trimmed by 4 bases and J by 2 bases, 4 bases remained unmatched. CDR3 size: 14 residues. Constant-segment primers and 5'RACE yielded cDNA libraries for TCR alpha and TCR beta, each carrying sample barcodes and UMIs. TCRdb redid the calling of the 5' RACE reads with MiXCR, one entry per CDR3 protein. The profile shows about 400,000 distinct CDR3 sequences, 23% of them singletons. V and J are TRBV5-1 and TRBJ2-5, with TRBD2 matching over 8 bases. This clonotype originated in an adult woman who had mild COVID-19 (a few samples of this study predate the infection). Cell type and time point are not known. Sequencing was performed on PBMCs or a T cell subset sorted from them (not recorded which). The CDR3 sequence: CASSPIAGQETQYF. The CDR3 nucleotides are TGCGCCAGCAGCCCAATAGCGGGGCAAGAGACCCAGTACTTC.